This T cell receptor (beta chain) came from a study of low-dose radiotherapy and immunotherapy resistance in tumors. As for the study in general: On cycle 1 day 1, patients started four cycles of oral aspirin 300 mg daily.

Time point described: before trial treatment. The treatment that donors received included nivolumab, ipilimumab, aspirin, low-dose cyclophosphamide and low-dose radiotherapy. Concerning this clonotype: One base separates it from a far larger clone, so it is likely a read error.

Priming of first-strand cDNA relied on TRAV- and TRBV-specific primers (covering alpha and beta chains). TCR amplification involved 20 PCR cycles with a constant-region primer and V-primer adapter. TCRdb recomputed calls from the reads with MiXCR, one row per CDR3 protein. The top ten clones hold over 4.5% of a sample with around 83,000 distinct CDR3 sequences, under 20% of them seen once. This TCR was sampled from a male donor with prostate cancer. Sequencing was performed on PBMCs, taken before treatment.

This CDR3 reads CASSLARTSTYNEQYF. Written as DNA, the CDR3 is TGCGCCAGCAGCTTGGCTAGGACTAGCACCTACAATGAGCAGTACTTC. The V gene is TRBV5-1, the J gene TRBJ2-5, with 8 bases fitting TRBD2. Per the germline V gene, CDR1 is SGHRS and CDR2 is YFSETQ. V shed 0 bases and J 11 bases; nucleotides not matched to a gene: 15. The CDR3 runs to 16 residues.